This TCR beta chain was recovered during a study of patients and donors after allogeneic stem cell transplantation. V shed 0 bases, J shed 10 bases, and the junction held 6 bases outside the gene matches. The CDR3 totals 13 residues. Germline CDR1 and CDR2: DFQATT and SNEGSKA (reference sequence). TCRdb reprocessed the RT-PCR reads via MiXCR and lists one record per CDR3 protein. The sample contains approximately 250,000 distinct CDR3 sequences, about 14% of which appear only once. Many counts were recorded for this clonotype. Input material: blood, either unsorted or a sorted T cell fraction (not recorded which). This receptor was identified in a human donor who was either an allogeneic HSCT recipient or a stem cell or donor lymphocyte infusion donor (not recorded which). It is not recorded whose cells these are; they may come from a transplant donor. The rearrangement links TRBV20-1 to TRBJ2-7; 10 nucleotides match TRBD2. The CDR3 spells CSARDISGRAQYF. CDR3 coding DNA: TGCAGTGCTAGAGACATCAGCGGGAGGGCCCAGTACTTC.